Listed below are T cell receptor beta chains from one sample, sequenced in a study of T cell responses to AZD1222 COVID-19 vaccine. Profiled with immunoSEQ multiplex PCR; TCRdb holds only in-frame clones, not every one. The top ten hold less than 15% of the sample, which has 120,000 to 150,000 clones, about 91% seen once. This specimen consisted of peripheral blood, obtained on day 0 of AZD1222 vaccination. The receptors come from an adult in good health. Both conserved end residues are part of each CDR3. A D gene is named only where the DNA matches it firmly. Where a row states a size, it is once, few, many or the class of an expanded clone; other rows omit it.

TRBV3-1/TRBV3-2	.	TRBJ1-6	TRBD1	CASSQGTGYSPLHF	TGTGCCAGCAGCCAAGGGACAGGGTATTCACCCCTCCACTTT
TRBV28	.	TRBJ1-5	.	CASSAFNQPQHF	TGTGCCAGCAGTGCATTCAATCAGCCCCAGCATTTT
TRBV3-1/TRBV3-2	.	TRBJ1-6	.	CASSNSPNSPLHF	TGTGCCAGCAGTAACAGCCCCAATTCACCCCTCCACTTT
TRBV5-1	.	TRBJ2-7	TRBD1	CASTNPGQGAYEQYF	TGCGCCAGCACCAATCCGGGACAGGGGGCCTACGAGCAGTACTTC
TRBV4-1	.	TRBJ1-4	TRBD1	CASSHPPGQGRVKLFF	TGCGCCAGCAGCCATCCCCCCGGACAGGGGAGGGTAAAACTGTTTTTT
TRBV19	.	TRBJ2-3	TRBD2	CASRKTSGATDTQYF	TGTGCCAGTAGGAAGACTAGCGGGGCAACAGATACGCAGTATTTT
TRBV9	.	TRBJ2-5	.	CASSVGPHFQETQYF	TGTGCCAGCAGCGTAGGCCCTCACTTCCAAGAGACCCAGTACTTC
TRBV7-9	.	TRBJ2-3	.	CASSLSLGLQDTQYF	TGTGCCAGCAGCTTATCCCTAGGACTTCAAGATACGCAGTATTTT
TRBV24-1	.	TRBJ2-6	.	CATSAGGANVLTF	TGTGCCACCAGTGCGGGTGGGGCCAACGTCCTGACTTTC
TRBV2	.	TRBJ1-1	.	CASATGNTEAFF	TGTGCCAGCGCTACAGGGAACACTGAAGCTTTCTTT
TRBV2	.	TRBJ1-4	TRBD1	CASSRTGPNEKLFF	TGTGCCAGCAGTAGGACAGGGCCTAATGAAAAACTGTTTTTT
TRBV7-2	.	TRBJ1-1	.	CASSRGGRNTEAFF	TGTGCCAGCAGCCGGGGGGGGAGGAACACTGAAGCTTTCTTT
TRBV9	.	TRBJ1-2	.	CASSAGTYVDNYGYTF	TGTGCCAGCAGCGCGGGGACCTATGTGGACAACTATGGCTACACCTTC
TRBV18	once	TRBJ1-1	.	CASSQPQGVEAFF	TGTGCCAGCTCACAGCCCCAGGGCGTGGAGGCTTTCTTT
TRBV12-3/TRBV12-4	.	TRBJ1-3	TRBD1	CASSHGQGNTIYF	TGTGCCAGCAGTCACGGACAGGGGAACACCATATATTTT
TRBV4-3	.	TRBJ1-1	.	CASSQGGGIEAFF	TGCGCCAGCAGCCAAGGTGGGGGGATTGAAGCTTTCTTT
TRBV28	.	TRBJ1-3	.	CASSPQVSSGNTIYF	TGTGCCAGCAGTCCACAGGTGTCCTCTGGAAACACCATATATTTT
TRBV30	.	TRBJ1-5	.	CAWGSYSNQPQHF	TGTGCCTGGGGTTCCTATAGCAATCAGCCCCAGCATTTT
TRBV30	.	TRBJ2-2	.	CAWSSGAGTGELFF	TGTGCCTGGAGTTCAGGGGCGGGGACCGGGGAGCTGTTTTTT
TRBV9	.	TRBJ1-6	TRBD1	CASSGNRGPISYNSPLHF	TGTGCCAGCAGCGGGAACAGGGGGCCTATCTCCTATAATTCACCCCTCCACTTT
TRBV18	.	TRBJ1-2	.	CASSTTGGDYGYTF	TGTGCCAGCTCCACTACCGGGGGGGACTATGGCTACACCTTC
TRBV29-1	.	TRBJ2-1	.	CSVEIGAANEQFF	TGCAGCGTTGAAATTGGGGCAGCCAATGAGCAGTTCTTC
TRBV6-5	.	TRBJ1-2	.	CASSYGGSGYGYTF	TGTGCCAGCAGTTACGGGGGATCAGGTTATGGCTACACCTTC
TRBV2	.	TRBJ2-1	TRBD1	CASSRNRGNEQFF	TGTGCCAGCAGTCGGAACAGGGGCAATGAGCAGTTCTTC
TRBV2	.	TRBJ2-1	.	CASKKRLTENEQFF	TGTGCCAGCAAGAAGAGACTAACTGAGAATGAGCAGTTCTTC
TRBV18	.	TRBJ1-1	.	CASSQGSNTEAFF	TGTGCCAGCTCGCAGGGGTCGAACACTGAAGCTTTCTTT
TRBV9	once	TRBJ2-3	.	CASSVARAEYSTDTQYF	TGTGCCAGCAGCGTAGCCCGCGCGGAGTATAGCACAGATACGCAGTATTTT
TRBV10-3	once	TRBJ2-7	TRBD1	CAISEDPGGSASF	TGTGCCATCAGTGAGGACCCAGGGGGCTCAGCAAGCTTC
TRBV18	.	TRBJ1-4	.	CASSPLTGNEKLFF	TGTGCCAGCTCACCACTTACCGGTAATGAAAAACTGTTTTTT
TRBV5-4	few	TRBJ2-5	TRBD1	CASSLQGAEETQYF	TGTGCCAGCAGCTTGCAGGGGGCGGAAGAGACCCAGTACTTC
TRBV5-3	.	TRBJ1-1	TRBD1	CARSLGQGEKGSKWTEAFF	TGTGCCAGAAGCTTGGGACAGGGGGAAAAGGGTAGTAAGTGGACTGAAGCTTTCTTT
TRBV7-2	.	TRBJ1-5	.	CASSLGKTPNQPQHF	TGTGCCAGCAGCTTAGGGAAGACACCTAATCAGCCCCAGCATTTT
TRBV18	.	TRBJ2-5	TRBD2	CASSPQRGTETQYF	TGTGCCAGCTCACCACAGCGGGGGACTGAGACCCAGTACTTC
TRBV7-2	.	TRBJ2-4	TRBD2	CASSSLLTSGGAGIQYF	TGTGCCAGCAGCTCCCTTTTGACTAGCGGGGGGGCGGGCATTCAGTACTTC
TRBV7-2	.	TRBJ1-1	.	CASSLVGGSDTEAFF	TGTGCCAGCAGCTTAGTGGGGGGGTCAGACACTGAAGCTTTCTTT
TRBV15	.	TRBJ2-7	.	CATSRGGGSYEQYF	TGTGCCACCAGCAGAGGTGGCGGCTCCTACGAGCAGTACTTC
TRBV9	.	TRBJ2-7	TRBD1	CASSVERGTGVYEQYF	TGTGCCAGCAGCGTAGAGCGGGGGACAGGGGTCTACGAGCAGTACTTC
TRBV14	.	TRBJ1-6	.	CASSQEQFASSYNSPLHF	TGTGCCAGCAGCCAAGAACAGTTCGCGAGCTCCTATAATTCACCCCTCCACTTT
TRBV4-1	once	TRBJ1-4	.	CASSLAVATNEKLFF	TGCGCCAGCAGCCTCGCAGTTGCAACTAATGAAAAACTGTTTTTT
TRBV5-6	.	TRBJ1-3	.	CASSLRGVNSGNTIYF	TGTGCCAGCAGCTTGCGGGGGGTCAACTCTGGAAACACCATATATTTT
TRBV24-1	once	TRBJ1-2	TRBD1	CATSDPQGFSGYTF	TGTGCCACCAGTGACCCACAGGGGTTCAGTGGCTACACCTTC
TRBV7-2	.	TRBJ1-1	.	CASSSRVGIVNTEAFF	TGTGCCAGCAGCTCCAGGGTGGGGATAGTGAACACTGAAGCTTTCTTT
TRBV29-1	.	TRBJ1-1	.	CSVEGGNRDAEAFF	TGCAGCGTTGAGGGCGGGAACCGGGACGCTGAAGCTTTCTTT
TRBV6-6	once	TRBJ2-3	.	CASKYRSTDTQYF	TGTGCCAGCAAATACCGAAGCACAGATACGCAGTATTTT
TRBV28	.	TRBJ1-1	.	CASSLSQGSGEAFF	TGTGCCAGCAGTTTATCTCAGGGTTCCGGTGAAGCTTTCTTT
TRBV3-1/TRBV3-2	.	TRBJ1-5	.	CASSLGPNSNQPQHF	TGTGCCAGCAGCCTCGGACCTAATAGCAATCAGCCCCAGCATTTT
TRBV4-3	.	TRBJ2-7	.	CASSQEEVSYEQYF	TGCGCCAGCAGCCAAGAAGAGGTCTCCTACGAGCAGTACTTC
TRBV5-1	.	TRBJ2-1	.	CASSFETSPLDEQFF	TGCGCCAGCAGCTTCGAAACCTCCCCCCTCGATGAGCAGTTCTTC
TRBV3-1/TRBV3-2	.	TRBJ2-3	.	CASSPGTRGSGTQYF	TGTGCCAGCAGCCCCGGGACCCGCGGGTCAGGTACGCAGTATTTT
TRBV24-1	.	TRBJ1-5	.	CATSDWGGNQPQHF	TGTGCCACCAGTGATTGGGGCGGCAATCAGCCCCAGCATTTT
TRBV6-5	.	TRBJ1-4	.	CASRPRQNNEKLFF	TGTGCCAGCAGACCGCGACAGAATAATGAAAAACTGTTTTTT
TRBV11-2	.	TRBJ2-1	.	CASSLGGGGAKFF	TGTGCCAGCAGCTTGGGAGGGGGGGGCGCGAAGTTCTTC
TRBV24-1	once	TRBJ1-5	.	CATSDSGTPNQPQHF	TGTGCCACCAGTGATTCCGGGACACCAAATCAGCCCCAGCATTTT
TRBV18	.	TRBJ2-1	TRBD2	CASSRTSGGQGSSYNEQFF	TGTGCCAGCTCACGGACTAGCGGGGGACAGGGGAGCTCCTACAATGAGCAGTTCTTC